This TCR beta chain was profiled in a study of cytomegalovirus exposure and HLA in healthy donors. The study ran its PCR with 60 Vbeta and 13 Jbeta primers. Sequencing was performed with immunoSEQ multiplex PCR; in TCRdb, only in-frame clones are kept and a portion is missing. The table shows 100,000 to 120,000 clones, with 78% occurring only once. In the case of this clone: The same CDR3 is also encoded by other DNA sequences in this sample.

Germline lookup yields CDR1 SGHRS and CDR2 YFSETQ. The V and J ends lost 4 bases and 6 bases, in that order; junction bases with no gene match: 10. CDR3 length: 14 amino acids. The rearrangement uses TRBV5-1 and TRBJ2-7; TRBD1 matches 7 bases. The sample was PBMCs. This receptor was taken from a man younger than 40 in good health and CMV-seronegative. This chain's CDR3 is CASSLADRESEQYF. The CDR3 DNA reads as TGCGCCAGCAGCCTGGCCGACAGGGAATCCGAGCAGTACTTC.